The T cell receptor (beta chain) under discussion was sequenced for a study of cytomegalovirus exposure and HLA in healthy donors. Overall study context: A prior analysis found roughly 110 million unique TCR beta sequences from around 190 million T cells.

General study results and limits: Solely CMV serostatus was available to characterize immune exposure.

With 60 Vbeta and 13 Jbeta primers, the PCR was carried out. Here immunoSEQ multiplex PCR was the method, and the copy in TCRdb shows in-frame clones only, minus some. The sample consists of some 99,000 clones, 55% to 75% of them appearing once. As to this clone: What it binds is unknown.

The V gene's germline CDR1 is GTSNPN and CDR2 SVGIG (reference sequence). Trimming left V 1 base short and J 0 bases short, with 13 bases between. The CDR3 is 16 residues long. Sequenced material: PBMCs. V usage is TRBV30 and J usage is TRBJ2-1; D may be TRBD2 (5 bases). The receptor's source is an older woman in good health and CMV-seropositive. The CDR3 coding sequence is TGTGCCTGGAGTGGGGGAGTAGCGCACTCCTACAATGAGCAGTTCTTC. This gives the protein CAWSGGVAHSYNEQFF.